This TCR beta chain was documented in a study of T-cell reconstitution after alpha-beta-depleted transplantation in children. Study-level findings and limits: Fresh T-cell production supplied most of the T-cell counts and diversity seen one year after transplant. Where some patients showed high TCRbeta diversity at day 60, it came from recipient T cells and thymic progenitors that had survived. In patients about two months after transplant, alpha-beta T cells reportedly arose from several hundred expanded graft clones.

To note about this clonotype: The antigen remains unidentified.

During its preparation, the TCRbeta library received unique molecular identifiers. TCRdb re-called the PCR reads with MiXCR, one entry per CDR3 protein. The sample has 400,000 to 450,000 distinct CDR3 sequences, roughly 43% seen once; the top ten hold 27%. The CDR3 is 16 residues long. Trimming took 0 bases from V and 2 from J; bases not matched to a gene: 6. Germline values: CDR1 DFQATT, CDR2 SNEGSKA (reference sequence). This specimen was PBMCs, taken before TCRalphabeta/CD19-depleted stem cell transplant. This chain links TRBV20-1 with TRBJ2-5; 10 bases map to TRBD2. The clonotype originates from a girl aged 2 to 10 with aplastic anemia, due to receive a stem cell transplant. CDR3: CSARDPASGGQETQYF. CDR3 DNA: TGCAGTGCTAGAGATCCGGCTAGCGGGGGTCAAGAGACCCAGTACTTC.